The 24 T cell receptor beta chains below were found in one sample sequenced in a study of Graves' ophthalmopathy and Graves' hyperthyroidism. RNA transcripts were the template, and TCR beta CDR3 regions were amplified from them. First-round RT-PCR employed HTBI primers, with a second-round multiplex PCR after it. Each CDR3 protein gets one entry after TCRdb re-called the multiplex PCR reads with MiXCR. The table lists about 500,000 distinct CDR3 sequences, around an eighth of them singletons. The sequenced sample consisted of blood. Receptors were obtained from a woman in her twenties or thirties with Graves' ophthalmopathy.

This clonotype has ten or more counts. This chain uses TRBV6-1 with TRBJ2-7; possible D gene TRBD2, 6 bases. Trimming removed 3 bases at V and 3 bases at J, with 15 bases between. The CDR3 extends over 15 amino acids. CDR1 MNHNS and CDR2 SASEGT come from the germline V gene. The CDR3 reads CASSEVVRGNYEQYF. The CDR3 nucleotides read TGTGCCAGCAGTGAGGTTGTTCGGGGGAACTACGAGCAGTACTTC.

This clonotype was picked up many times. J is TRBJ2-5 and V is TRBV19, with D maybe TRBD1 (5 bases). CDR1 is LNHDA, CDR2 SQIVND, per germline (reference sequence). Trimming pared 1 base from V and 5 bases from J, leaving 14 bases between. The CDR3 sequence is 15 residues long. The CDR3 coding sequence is TGTGCCAGTAGTATAGTACAAGGGGCTGGGGAGACCCAGTACTTC. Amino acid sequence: CASSIVQGAGETQYF. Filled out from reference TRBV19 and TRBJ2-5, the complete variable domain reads DGGITQSPKYLFRKEGQNVTLSCEQNLNHDAMYWYRQDPGQGLRLIYYSQIVNDFQKGDIAEGYSVSREKKESFPLTVTSAQKNPTAFYLCASSIVQGAGETQYFGPGTRLLVL.

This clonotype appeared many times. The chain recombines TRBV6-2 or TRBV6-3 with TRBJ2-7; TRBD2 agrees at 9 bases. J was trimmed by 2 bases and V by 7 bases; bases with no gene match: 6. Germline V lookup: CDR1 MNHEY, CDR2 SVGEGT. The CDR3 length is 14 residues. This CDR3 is CASTLAGATYEQYF. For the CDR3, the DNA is TGTGCCAGCACCTTAGCGGGAGCCACCTACGAGCAGTACTTC.

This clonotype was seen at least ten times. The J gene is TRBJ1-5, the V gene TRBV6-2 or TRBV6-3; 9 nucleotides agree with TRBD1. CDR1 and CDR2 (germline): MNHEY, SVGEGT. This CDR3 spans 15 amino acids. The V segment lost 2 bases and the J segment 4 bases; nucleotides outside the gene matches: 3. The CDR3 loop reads CASSYPGTGNQPQHF. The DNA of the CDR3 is TGTGCCAGCAGTTACCCGGGGACAGGGAATCAGCCCCAGCATTTT.

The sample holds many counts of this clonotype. The DNA for the CDR3 is TGCGCCAGCAGCCAAGATACGGGGGATGGCTACACCTTC. Translated: CASSQDTGDGYTF. The J gene is TRBJ1-2, the V gene TRBV4-1; D might be TRBD1 (5 bases). The CDR3 consists of 13 residues. V shed 0 bases and J shed 6 bases, with 8 bases lying between them. CDR1 and CDR2 from the germline V gene are MGHRA and YSYEKL.

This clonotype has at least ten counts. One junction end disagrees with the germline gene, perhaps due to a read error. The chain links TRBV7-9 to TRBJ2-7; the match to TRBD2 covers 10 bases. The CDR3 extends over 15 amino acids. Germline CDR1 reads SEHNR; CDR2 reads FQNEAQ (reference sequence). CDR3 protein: CASSATSGMVYEQHF. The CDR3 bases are TGTGCCAGCAGCGCTACTAGCGGGATGGTGTACGAGCAGCACTTC.

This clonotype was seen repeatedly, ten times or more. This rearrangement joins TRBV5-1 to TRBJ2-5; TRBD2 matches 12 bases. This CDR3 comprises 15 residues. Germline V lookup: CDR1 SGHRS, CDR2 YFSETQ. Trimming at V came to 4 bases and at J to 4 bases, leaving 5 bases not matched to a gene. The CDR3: CASSETSGRGETQYF. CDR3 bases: TGCGCCAGCAGCGAGACTAGCGGGAGAGGAGAGACCCAGTACTTC.

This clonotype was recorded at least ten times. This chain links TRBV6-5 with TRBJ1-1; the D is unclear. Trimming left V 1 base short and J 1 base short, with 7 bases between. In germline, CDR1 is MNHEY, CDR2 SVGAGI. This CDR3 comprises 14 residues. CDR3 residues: CASSYYGENTEAFF. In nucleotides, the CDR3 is TGTGCCAGCAGTTACTACGGTGAGAACACTGAAGCTTTCTTT.

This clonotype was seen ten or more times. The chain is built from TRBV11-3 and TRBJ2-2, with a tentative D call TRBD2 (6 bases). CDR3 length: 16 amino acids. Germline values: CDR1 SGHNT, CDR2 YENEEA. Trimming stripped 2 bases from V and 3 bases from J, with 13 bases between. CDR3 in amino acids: CASSLSPGVDTGELFF. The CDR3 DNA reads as TGTGCCAGCAGCTTATCCCCGGGAGTTGACACCGGGGAGCTGTTTTTT.

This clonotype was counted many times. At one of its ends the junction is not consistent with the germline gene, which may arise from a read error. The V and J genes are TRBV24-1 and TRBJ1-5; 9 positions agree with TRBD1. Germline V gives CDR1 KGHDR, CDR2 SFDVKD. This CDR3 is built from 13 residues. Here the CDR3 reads CATNRGLDQLQHF. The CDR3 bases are TGTGCCACCAACAGGGGGCTCGATCAGCTCCAGCATTTT.

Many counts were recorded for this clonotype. The CDR3 DNA sequence: TGTGCCAGCAGCGGTGGGCAGGGGACAAACTATAATTCACCCCTCCACTTT. Amino acid sequence: CASSGGQGTNYNSPLHF. The genes are TRBV7-9 and TRBJ1-6, with D possibly matching TRBD1 (6 bases). Trimming removed 5 bases at V and 3 bases at J, with 17 bases between. This CDR3 is built from 17 residues. The V gene's germline CDR1 is SEHNR and CDR2 FQNEAQ (reference sequence).

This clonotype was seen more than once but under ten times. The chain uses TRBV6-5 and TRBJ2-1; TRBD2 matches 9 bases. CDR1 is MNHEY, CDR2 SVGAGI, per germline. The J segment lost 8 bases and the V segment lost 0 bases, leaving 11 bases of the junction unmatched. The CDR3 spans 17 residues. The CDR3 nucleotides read TGTGCCAGCAGTTACTCGATTAGTAGCGGGAGAGCCCATGAGCAGTTCTTC. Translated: CASSYSISSGRAHEQFF.

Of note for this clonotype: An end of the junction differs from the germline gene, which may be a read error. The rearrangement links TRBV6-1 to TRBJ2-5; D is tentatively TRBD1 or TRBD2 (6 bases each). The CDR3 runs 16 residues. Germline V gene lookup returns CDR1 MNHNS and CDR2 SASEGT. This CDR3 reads CATSDPTGRGVETQYF. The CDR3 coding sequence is TGTGCCACCAGTGACCCTACAGGAAGGGGGGTCGAGACCCAGTACTTC.

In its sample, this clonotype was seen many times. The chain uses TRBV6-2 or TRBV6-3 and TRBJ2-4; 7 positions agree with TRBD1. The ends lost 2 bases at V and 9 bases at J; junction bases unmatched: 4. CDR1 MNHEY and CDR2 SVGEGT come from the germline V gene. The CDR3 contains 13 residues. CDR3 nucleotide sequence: TGTGCCAGCAGTTACGAGGGGGCAGGCATTCAGTACTTC. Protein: CASSYEGAGIQYF.

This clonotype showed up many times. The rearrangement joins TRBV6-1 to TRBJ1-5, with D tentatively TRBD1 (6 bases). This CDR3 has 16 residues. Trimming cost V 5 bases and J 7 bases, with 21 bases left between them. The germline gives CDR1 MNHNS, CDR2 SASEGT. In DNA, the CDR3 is TGTGCCAGCAGTAAACTACAGGGCCCCTTGGGACAGCCCCAGCATTTT. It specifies CASSKLQGPLGQPQHF.

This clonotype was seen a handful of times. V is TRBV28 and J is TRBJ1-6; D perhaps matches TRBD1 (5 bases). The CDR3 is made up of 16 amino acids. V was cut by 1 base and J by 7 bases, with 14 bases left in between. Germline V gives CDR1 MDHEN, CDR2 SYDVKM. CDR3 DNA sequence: TGTGCCAGCAGTTTATCGGCCCTCGGGGGGAATTCACCCCTCCACTTT. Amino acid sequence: CASSLSALGGNSPLHF.

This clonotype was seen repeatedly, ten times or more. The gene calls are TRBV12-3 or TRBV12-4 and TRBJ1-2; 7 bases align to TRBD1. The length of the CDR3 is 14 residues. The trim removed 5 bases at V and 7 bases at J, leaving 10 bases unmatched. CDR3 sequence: CASSPPGQITGYTF. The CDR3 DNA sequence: TGTGCCAGCAGTCCCCCGGGACAGATAACTGGCTACACCTTC.

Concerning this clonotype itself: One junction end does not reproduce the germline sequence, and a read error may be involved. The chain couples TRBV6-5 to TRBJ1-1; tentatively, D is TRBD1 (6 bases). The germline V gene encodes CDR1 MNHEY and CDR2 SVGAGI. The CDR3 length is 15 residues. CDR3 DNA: TGTGCCAGCAGTTTTGGGCAGGTTAGGGACACTGAATCTTTCTTT. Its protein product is CASSFGQVRDTESFF.

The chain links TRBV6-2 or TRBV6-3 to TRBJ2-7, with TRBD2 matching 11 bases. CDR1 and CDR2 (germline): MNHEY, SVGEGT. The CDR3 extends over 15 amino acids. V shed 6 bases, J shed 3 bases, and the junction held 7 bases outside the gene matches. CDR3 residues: CASRTSGTSGYEQYF. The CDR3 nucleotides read TGTGCCAGCAGGACTTCCGGGACTAGCGGCTACGAGCAGTACTTC.

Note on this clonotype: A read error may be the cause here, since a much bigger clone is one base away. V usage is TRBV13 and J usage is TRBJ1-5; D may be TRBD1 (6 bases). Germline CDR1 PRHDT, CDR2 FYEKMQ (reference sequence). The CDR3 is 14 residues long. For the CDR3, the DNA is TGTTCCAGCAGACCAGACCAGGGGCTTCAGCCCCAGCATTTT. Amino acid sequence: CSSRPDQGLQPQHF.

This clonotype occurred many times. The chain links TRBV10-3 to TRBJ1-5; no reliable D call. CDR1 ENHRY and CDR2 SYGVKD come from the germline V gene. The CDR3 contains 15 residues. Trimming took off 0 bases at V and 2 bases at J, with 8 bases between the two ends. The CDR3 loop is CAISESGVGNQPQHF. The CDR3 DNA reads TGTGCCATCAGTGAGTCTGGGGTTGGCAATCAGCCCCAGCATTTT.

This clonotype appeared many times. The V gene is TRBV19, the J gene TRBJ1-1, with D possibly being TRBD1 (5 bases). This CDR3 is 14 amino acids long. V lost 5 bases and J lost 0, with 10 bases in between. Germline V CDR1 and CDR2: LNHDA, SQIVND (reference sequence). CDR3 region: CASSWGTLNTEAFF. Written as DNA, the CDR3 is TGTGCCAGTAGTTGGGGCACCCTGAACACTGAAGCTTTCTTT.

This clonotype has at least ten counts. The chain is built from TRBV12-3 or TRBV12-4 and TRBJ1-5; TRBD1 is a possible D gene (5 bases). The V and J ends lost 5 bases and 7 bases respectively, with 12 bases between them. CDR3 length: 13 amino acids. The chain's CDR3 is CASSPGGIQPQHF. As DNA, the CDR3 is TGTGCCAGCAGTCCCGGGGGGATACAGCCCCAGCATTTT.

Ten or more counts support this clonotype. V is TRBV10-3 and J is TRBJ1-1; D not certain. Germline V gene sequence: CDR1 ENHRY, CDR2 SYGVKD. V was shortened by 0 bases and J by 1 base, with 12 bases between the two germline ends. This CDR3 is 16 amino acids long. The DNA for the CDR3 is TGTGCCATCAGTGAGTCGACACCGGGAGGGAACACTGAAGCTTTCTTT. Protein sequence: CAISESTPGGNTEAFF.